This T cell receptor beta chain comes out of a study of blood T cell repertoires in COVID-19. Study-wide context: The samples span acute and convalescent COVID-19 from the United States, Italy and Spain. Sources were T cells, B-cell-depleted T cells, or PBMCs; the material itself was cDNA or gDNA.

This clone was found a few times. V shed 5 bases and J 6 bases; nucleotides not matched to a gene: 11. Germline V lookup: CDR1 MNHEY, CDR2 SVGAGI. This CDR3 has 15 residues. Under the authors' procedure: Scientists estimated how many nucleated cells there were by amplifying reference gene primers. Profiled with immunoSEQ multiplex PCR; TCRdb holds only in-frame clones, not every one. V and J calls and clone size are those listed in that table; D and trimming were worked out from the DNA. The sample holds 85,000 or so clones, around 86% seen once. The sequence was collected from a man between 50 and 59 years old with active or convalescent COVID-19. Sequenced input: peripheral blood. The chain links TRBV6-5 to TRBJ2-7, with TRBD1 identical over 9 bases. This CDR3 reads CASSLNRDRVAEQYF. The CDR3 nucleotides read TGTGCCAGCAGTCTTAACCGGGACAGGGTTGCCGAGCAGTACTTC.